The rows below give T cell receptor beta chains drawn from one sample of a study of cytomegalovirus exposure and HLA in healthy donors. Produced via immunoSEQ multiplex PCR; TCRdb's table is partial and in-frame only. This sample has over 150,000 clones; 60% to 85% occur once, and the top ten carry 2.5% to 3.5%. The sequenced sample was PBMCs. The receptors shown here come from a woman between 50 and 59 years old in good health and CMV-seropositive. CDR3s include the opening cysteine and the closing phenylalanine or tryptophan. The D gene is left open where the match is weak. The size field is filled for only some rows; it gives once, few, many or a size class.

j_gene,d_gene,abundance,v_gene,CDR3aa,CDR3nt
TRBJ1-1,TRBD1,NA,TRBV19,CASSFAPGTGNTEAFF,TGTGCCAGTAGTTTCGCCCCCGGGACAGGGAACACTGAAGCTTTCTTT
TRBJ1-6,NA,NA,TRBV5-5,CASSWDTWPLSYNSPLHF,TGTGCCAGCAGTTGGGACACCTGGCCATTATCTTATAATTCACCCCTCCACTTT
TRBJ1-1,NA,NA,TRBV5-1,CASSLTENTEAFF,TGCGCCAGCAGCTTGACAGAGAACACTGAAGCTTTCTTT
TRBJ2-7,TRBD1,NA,TRBV5-1,CASSLGDSPYEQYF,TGCGCCAGCAGCTTGGGGGACAGTCCCTACGAGCAGTACTTC
TRBJ2-3,NA,NA,TRBV11-2,CASSLDLVAPDTQYF,TGTGCCAGCAGCTTAGATCTGGTAGCTCCAGATACGCAGTATTTT
TRBJ2-5,TRBD2,NA,TRBV18,CASSPRASGHEETQYF,TGTGCCAGCTCACCAAGGGCTAGCGGACACGAAGAGACCCAGTACTTC
TRBJ2-2,NA,NA,TRBV5-4,CASSVNREGSGELFF,TGTGCCAGCAGCGTGAACAGGGAGGGGAGCGGGGAGCTGTTTTTT
TRBJ1-4,NA,NA,TRBV29-1,CSVGLEGRTNEKLFF,TGCAGCGTTGGGTTGGAGGGCAGGACTAATGAAAAACTGTTTTTT
TRBJ2-7,NA,NA,TRBV5-1,CASSLAVSYEQYF,TGCGCCAGCAGCTTAGCGGTCTCCTACGAACAGTACTTC
TRBJ2-1,TRBD1,NA,TRBV4-2,CASSQGHKRQGAGNEQFF,TGTGCCAGCAGCCAAGGGCATAAACGACAGGGGGCCGGGAATGAGCAGTTCTTC
TRBJ1-1,NA,few,TRBV7-9,CASSKQGGTEAFF,TGTGCCAGCAGCAAACAGGGCGGGACTGAAGCTTTCTTT
TRBJ1-1,NA,NA,TRBV7-9,CASRWTGMNTEAFF,TGTGCCAGCAGGTGGACGGGGATGAACACTGAAGCTTTCTTT
TRBJ1-5,NA,NA,TRBV15,CATSRAQSRSNQPQHF,TGTGCCACCAGCAGAGCCCAAAGCAGGAGCAATCAGCCCCAGCATTTT
TRBJ2-5,NA,NA,TRBV27,CASSFSAGESQETQYF,TGTGCCAGCAGTTTCTCGGCAGGTGAAAGCCAAGAGACCCAGTACTTC
TRBJ1-1,NA,NA,TRBV5-6,CASSWSTENTEAFF,TGTGCCAGCAGCTGGTCCACAGAGAACACTGAAGCTTTCTTT
TRBJ1-5,NA,few,TRBV6-4,CASSKYRANSNQPQHF,TGTGCCAGCAGTAAATACAGGGCAAATAGCAATCAGCCCCAGCATTTT
TRBJ1-5,NA,NA,TRBV5-1,CASSPLPGQSYDQPQHF,TGCGCCAGCAGCCCACTTCCGGGACAAAGCTACGACCAGCCCCAGCATTTT
TRBJ1-3,NA,NA,TRBV6-1,CASSDRAISGNTIYF,TGTGCCAGCAGTGACAGGGCCATCTCTGGAAACACCATATATTTT
TRBJ1-6,NA,NA,TRBV5-1,CASSLVVRRYNSPLHF,TGCGCCAGCAGCTTGGTGGTGCGGCGGTATAATTCACCCCTCCACTTT
TRBJ2-5,TRBD1,NA,TRBV13,CASSLVGTAQETQYF,TGTGCCAGCAGCTTAGTCGGGACAGCACAAGAGACCCAGTACTTC
TRBJ1-2,TRBD1,NA,TRBV7-8,CASSLGARVGQGGDGYTF,TGTGCCAGCAGCTTAGGGGCCCGGGTGGGACAGGGGGGCGATGGCTACACCTTC
TRBJ1-1,NA,NA,TRBV6-1,CASSLANTEAFF,TGTGCCAGCAGTTTAGCTAACACTGAAGCTTTCTTT
TRBJ1-1,NA,NA,TRBV5-1,CASSEGNTEAFF,TGCGCCAGCAGCGAGGGGAACACTGAAGCTTTCTTT
TRBJ1-2,NA,NA,TRBV2,CASSPKGTNLIGYTF,TGTGCCAGCAGTCCAAAAGGGACAAATCTTATCGGCTACACCTTC